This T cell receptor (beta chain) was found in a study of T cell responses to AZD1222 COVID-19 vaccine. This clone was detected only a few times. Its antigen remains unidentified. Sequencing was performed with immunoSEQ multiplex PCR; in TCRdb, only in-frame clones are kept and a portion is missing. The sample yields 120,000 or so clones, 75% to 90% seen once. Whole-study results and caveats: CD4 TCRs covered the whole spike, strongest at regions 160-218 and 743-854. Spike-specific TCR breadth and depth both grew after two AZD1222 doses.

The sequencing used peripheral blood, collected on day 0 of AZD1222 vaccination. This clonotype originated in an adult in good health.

The CDR3 spells CASSESGGAGELFF. The CDR3 nucleotides read TGTGCCAGCAGTGAAAGCGGGGGGGCCGGGGAGCTGTTTTTT. The chain uses TRBV6-4 and TRBJ2-2; 10 bases map to TRBD2. The CDR3 sequence is 14 residues long. Germline V CDR1 and CDR2: MRHNA, SNTAGT. V lost 3 bases, J lost 6 bases, and 1 base stayed unmatched.